Each of the 19 T cell receptor beta chains below was sequenced from the same sample in a study of blood T cells in healthy people across ages. A second PCR, run for roughly 7 to 12 cycles, used a sample-barcoded 5' primer plus a J-beta primer mix. Each CDR3 protein is one row after TCRdb ran MiXCR on the 5' RACE reads. This sample has 550,000 to 600,000 distinct CDR3 sequences, with around 50% found just once. Sequenced input: blood. These TCRs come from a man at least 80 years old in good health.

The rearrangement uses TRBV20-1 and TRBJ1-1; D is unresolved. Germline-derived CDR1 and CDR2 are DFQATT and SNEGSKA (reference sequence). CDR3 length equals 13 residues. CDR3 residues: CRLRPRWDTEAFF. CDR3 bases: TGCAGGCTCCGTCCACGGTGGGACACTGAAGCTTTCTTT.

This clonotype was picked up a small number of times. The rearrangement links TRBV7-3 to TRBJ2-7; 13 bases are a match to TRBD2. The CDR3 extends over 17 amino acids. Trimming cost V 4 bases and J 5 bases; bases outside gene matches: 11. Germline V lookup: CDR1 SGHTA, CDR2 FQGTGA. Here the CDR3 reads CASSSRPQLAGGHEQYF. The DNA for the CDR3 is TGTGCCAGCAGCTCTCGCCCTCAACTAGCGGGGGGGCACGAGCAGTACTTC.

The table lists this clonotype with a few counts. The CDR3 bases are TGCAGTGCTAGATTGACTAGCGGGGCATCTAGCACAGATACGCAGTATTTT. Its protein product is CSARLTSGASSTDTQYF. V and J are TRBV20-1 and TRBJ2-3, with 11 bases identical to TRBD2. V lost 2 bases and J lost 0; bases outside the gene matches: 7. There are 17 residues in the CDR3. Germline CDR1 reads DFQATT; CDR2 reads SNEGSKA (reference sequence).

The chain has TRBV5-1 and TRBJ2-3; 11 bases map to TRBD2. Germline CDR1 reads SGHRS; CDR2 reads YFSETQ. Losses at the gene ends were 4 bases for V and 7 bases for J; bases not matched to a gene: 5. The CDR3 is made up of 14 amino acids. CDR3: CASSGSGGENTQYF. The CDR3 DNA is TGCGCCAGCAGCGGTAGCGGGGGGGAGAATACGCAGTATTTT. Full variable domain (outside the CDR3, taken from reference TRBV5-1 and TRBJ2-3): KAGVTQTPRYLIKTRGQQVTLSCSPISGHRSVSWYQQTPGQGLQFLFEYFSETQRNKGNFPGRFSGRQFSNSRSEMNVSTLELGDSALYLCASSGSGGENTQYFGPGTRLTVL.

This clonotype has a handful of counts. The chain is built from TRBV12-3 or TRBV12-4 and TRBJ2-7; 8 bases line up with TRBD2. The end of the DNA is better explained by TRBJ2-4, so the J call may be wrong. The length of the CDR3 is 13 residues. CDR3 sequence: CASSSGLVNIQYF. The CDR3 nucleotides read TGTGCCAGCAGTTCGGGACTAGTAAACATTCAGTACTTC.

The chain couples TRBV15 to TRBJ2-5; tentative D call: TRBD2 (6 bases). In germline, CDR1 is LNHNV, CDR2 YYDKDF (reference sequence). This CDR3 contains 16 residues. Trimming left V 2 bases short and J 5 bases short, with 18 bases between. The CDR3 sequence: CATSRSGLGGGETQYF. In nucleotides, the CDR3 is TGTGCCACCAGCAGATCGGGACTCGGAGGCGGGGAGACCCAGTACTTC.

The chain couples TRBV12-5 to TRBJ2-7, with D tentatively TRBD1 or TRBD2 (5 bases each). This CDR3 comprises 15 residues. V lost 4 bases and J lost 9, with 22 bases in between. Germline V CDR1 and CDR2: LGHNT, FRNRAP. This CDR3 reads CASGWVGPTLGTQYF. In DNA, the CDR3 is TGTGCTAGTGGTTGGGTGGGACCGACACTGGGGACGCAGTACTTC. The complete variable domain, with remaining parts taken from reference TRBV12-5 and TRBJ2-7, reads DARVTQTPRHKVTEMGQEVTMRCQPILGHNTVFWYRQTMMQGLELLAYFRNRAPLDDSGMPKDRFSAEMPDATLATLKIQPSEPRDSAVYFCASGWVGPTLGTQYFGPGTRLTVT.

In its sample, this clonotype was seen a few times. The genes are TRBV7-9 and TRBJ1-5, with D unclear. Trimming took 4 bases from V and 6 from J, leaving 10 bases between them. Germline-derived CDR1 and CDR2 are SEHNR and FQNEAQ (reference sequence). The CDR3 is 13 amino acids. The chain's CDR3 is CASSSQMGQPQHF. CDR3 coding DNA: TGTGCCAGCAGCTCCCAGATGGGTCAGCCCCAGCATTTT.

This clonotype was detected only once. This chain links TRBV30 with TRBJ2-7; perhaps TRBD2 as D (5 bases). V lost 0 bases and J 4 bases, leaving 16 bases between the germline ends. The CDR3 loop spans 15 amino acids. Germline V CDR1 and CDR2: GTSNPN, SVGIG (reference sequence). The CDR3: CAWSVPGSPPYEQYF. CDR3 DNA sequence: TGTGCCTGGAGTGTACCGGGATCTCCCCCTTACGAGCAGTACTTC.

This clonotype is a singleton in its sample. The chain recombines TRBV9 with TRBJ1-6; D unresolved. The V end was cut by 4 bases, the J end by 8 bases, with 7 bases between. The germline CDR1 and CDR2 sequences are SGDLS and YYNGEE. The CDR3 is 12 amino acids. DNA of the CDR3: TGTGCCAGCAGCCCCTCCCATTCACCCCTCCACTTT. This translates into CASSPSHSPLHF.

The chain employs TRBV29-1 and TRBJ2-1; the match to TRBD2 covers 9 bases. J lost 0 bases, V lost 2 bases, and 14 bases had no gene match. The CDR3 spans 19 residues. Germline V gene lookup returns CDR1 SQVTM and CDR2 ANQGSEA. The CDR3 loop is CSVEWWGSGSQTSYNEQFF. The CDR3 coding sequence is TGCAGCGTTGAATGGTGGGGTAGCGGGAGCCAAACCTCCTACAATGAGCAGTTCTTC.

This rearrangement joins TRBV12-3 or TRBV12-4 to TRBJ1-6; D may be TRBD1 (6 bases). The CDR3 has 15 residues. Trimming took 4 bases from V and 9 from J, leaving 16 bases between them. CDR3: CASSYRDTGGSPLHF. Here the CDR3 DNA reads TGTGCCAGCAGTTATCGGGACACCGGGGGTTCACCCCTCCACTTT.

This clonotype occurred a few times. V gene TRBV7-2 combines with J gene TRBJ2-1; a possible D gene is TRBD1 (6 bases). Germline V CDR1 and CDR2: SGHTA, FQGNSA. The CDR3 sequence is 15 residues long. V was pared by 5 bases and J by 6 bases, with 17 bases between. CDR3 bases: TGTGCCAGCAGCATAAAGACAGGTGCGGGCAATGAGCAGTTCTTC. This encodes CASSIKTGAGNEQFF.

The V call is TRBV4-3, the J call TRBJ2-6, with TRBD1 identical over 10 bases. CDR1 is LGHNA and CDR2 is YSLEER in the germline V gene. The CDR3 loop spans 16 amino acids. Losses at the gene ends were 5 bases for V and 4 bases for J; bases not matched to a gene: 5. This CDR3 reads CASSDRGRTGANVLTF. The CDR3 DNA sequence: TGCGCCAGCAGCGACAGGGGGCGCACCGGGGCCAACGTCCTGACTTTC.

CDR3 sequence reads: CASSFNPSGQETQYF. The CDR3 DNA reads TGTGCCAGCAGTTTCAACCCATCAGGGCAAGAGACCCAGTACTTC. The rearrangement links TRBV12-3 or TRBV12-4 to TRBJ2-5; D might be TRBD1 (5 bases). The CDR3 covers 15 residues. V shed 3 bases and J shed 2 bases, with 13 bases lying between them.

V usage is TRBV3-1 and J usage is TRBJ2-1, with a weak D call TRBD2 (6 bases). The germline V gene has CDR1 LGHDT and CDR2 YNNKEL (reference sequence). The CDR3 has 16 residues. With 1 base removed from V and 0 bases from J, the gap between germline ends came to 10 bases. In DNA, the CDR3 is TGTGCCAGCAGCCAAGCGGCGGGGACCTCCTACAATGAGCAGTTCTTC. This translates into CASSQAAGTSYNEQFF.

J is TRBJ2-1 and V is TRBV20-1, with 7 nucleotides matching TRBD2. The V gene end was trimmed by 6 bases and the J gene end by 7 bases; junction bases not matched to a gene: 9. CDR3 length: 13 amino acids. The V gene's germline CDR1 is DFQATT and CDR2 SNEGSKA (reference sequence). The CDR3 spells CSAPRTGRNEQFF. DNA for the CDR3: TGCAGTGCCCCCCGCACCGGGAGGAATGAGCAGTTCTTC.

This clonotype came up once. The chain carries TRBV20-1 and TRBJ2-2, with no clear D. Germline V gives CDR1 DFQATT, CDR2 SNEGSKA (reference sequence). V was trimmed by 3 bases and J by 0 bases, leaving 8 bases between them. The CDR3 is 14 amino acids. This chain's CDR3 is CSARTDSNTGELFF. For the CDR3, the DNA is TGCAGTGCTAGGACTGACTCGAACACCGGGGAGCTGTTTTTT.

This clonotype has a count of ten or more. This chain connects TRBV2 to TRBJ2-1; 10 bases align to TRBD2. In germline, CDR1 is SNHLY, CDR2 FYNNEI. The CDR3 loop spans 14 amino acids. V gave up 7 bases and J gave up 4 bases; unmatched junction bases: 4. CDR3 protein: CASILAGTYNEQFF. CDR3 nucleotide sequence: TGTGCCAGCATACTAGCGGGAACTTACAATGAGCAGTTCTTC.